The TCR beta chain described here comes from a study of CD8 T cells in Susac syndrome (dated by TCRdb to the late 2010s). Turning to the overall study: Whether CD8+ T cell activation and differentiation in Susac syndrome was antigen driven was tested using repertoire sequencing. The paper as a whole reports these results and caveats: The number of individuals in the TCR sequencing and HLA analysis was acknowledged as relatively small.

Peripheral blood CD8+ and CD4+ T cells from healthy donors, Susac syndrome patients and multiple sclerosis patients were profiled by high-throughput TCR beta sequencing. Treatment-naive patients with stable or active relapsing-remitting disease fulfilling revised McDonald criteria were used as multiple sclerosis controls. Bulk CD8+ and CD4+ T cells were purified by magnetic negative isolation, whereas CD8+ TEMRA cells were enriched by FACS. Blood was collected in EDTA tubes and processed within 24 hours, with PBMCs isolated through density gradient centrifugation. PBMCs intended for TCR sequencing were cryopreserved in liquid nitrogen and were subsequently thawed in a 37 degrees C water bath. A purity of at least 90% was achieved for sorted or isolated CD4+, CD8+ and CD8+ TEMRA cells. RNA was extracted with the RNeasy kit and about 0.5 to 1 ug was reverse transcribed using random hexamers. The immunoSEQ multiplex PCR assay, covering 54 Vbeta and 13 Jbeta segments, was used to amplify TCR beta CDR3 regions. Bias from PCR amplification was corrected by using a synthetic template baseline for primer optimization and for computational correction. Regarding the original processing steps: Reads were assigned to V, D and J genes according to IMGT and analyzed in immunoSEQ Analyzer, with only productive sequences retained. To calculate clonality, Shannon entropy was normalized by log2 of the number of productive unique sequences and then subtracted from one. For each patient and control, public and private clones were evaluated among the 100 most prevalent clones. Clones were defined as Susac-specific if absent from the healthy and MS cohorts, from approximately 1,100 published viral clones and from other ImmuneACCESS disease sequences. TCRdb applied fastp at Q25 and MiXCR to the public reads, then kept only in-frame beta chains. Every distinct CDR3 protein forms one entry, paired with its most common genes and DNA. It is TCRdb's table, rather than the study itself, that gives the V and J calls and clone size. The sample table lists around 300,000 distinct CDR3 sequences, about 90% of them with a count of one. In total, the top ten clones hold about 0.07% of the sample.

About this clonotype: Which antigen it targets is not known. One base away there is no much larger clone; base qualities are not given.

Reading from cysteine to phenylalanine, the CDR3 counts 15 amino acids. The DNA shown is the 45-base CDR3, in frame from base 1. As encoded in the germline V gene, CDR1 is SNHLY while CDR2 is FYNNEI. V loses 8 bases of germline sequence and J loses 4 bases, and the interval between the two ends is 20 bases. The chain joins TRBV2 to TRBJ1-2, with the D gene not confidently named. Material: CD4+ T cells from PBMCs. The source of this sequence is a human donor with multiple sclerosis. The CDR3 has the sequence CASLVTLSDLYGYTF. In nucleotides, the sequence is TGTGCCAGCTTGGTTACCCTCTCGGACCTCTATGGCTACACCTTC.